A single T cell receptor beta chain is shown here with its context. Its specificity is not known. The data belong to a study of blood T cells in healthy people across ages. Study-level findings and limits: The unsorted PBMCs prevented any conclusive comparison of naive versus antigen-experienced cells.

A J-beta primer mix and a sample-barcoded 5' primer were used in a second PCR of about 7 to 12 cycles. Tags on each cDNA molecule came from a template-switch adaptor with 12 random nucleotides. TCRdb passed the 5' RACE reads through MiXCR, listing each CDR3 protein once. Counted here are about 1,400,000 distinct CDR3 sequences, roughly 64% occurring once; the ten biggest clones make up 6.5% to 8.5%. CDR1 is LGHNA, CDR2 YNFKEQ, per germline. This CDR3 is built from 14 residues. Trimming took 1 base from V and 6 from J, leaving 12 bases between them. Each sample yielded at least 6.5 million isolated PBMCs.

The TCR was taken from a man aged 18 to 29 in good health. The V gene is TRBV4-2, the J gene TRBJ1-1; a possible D gene is TRBD1 (5 bases). The sequencing sample was made of blood. The CDR3 reads CASSQGGPGAEAFF. CDR3 DNA: TGTGCCAGCAGCCAAGGAGGGCCGGGGGCTGAAGCTTTCTTT.